This T cell receptor beta chain was documented in a study of neurological immune-mediated disorders. Study-wide results and limits: No sharing of CDR3 amino acid sequences was observed among expanded clones across subjects, suggesting private repertoires in all groups. In HTLV-1-associated myelopathy, TCR clonal expansion was greatest, and in multiple sclerosis it was least, below healthy controls.

Ten or more counts support this clonotype. No antigen is known for it. The sample's time point: longitudinal time-point 1 (baseline). By 5'RACE with 10-nucleotide random UMIs, the cDNA was made. A single record per CDR3 protein comes from TCRdb applying MiXCR to the 5' RACE reads. The repertoire holds around 49,000 distinct CDR3 sequences, with about 9.1% as singletons. The V gene lost 4 bases and the J gene lost 5 bases, with 13 bases spanning the gap. Germline V lookup: CDR1 SGHRS, CDR2 YFSETQ. The CDR3 spans 14 residues. The receptor comes from a middle-aged woman in good health. Sequencing was done on a sample of PBMCs. This sequence joins TRBV5-1 and TRBJ2-1; the D gene is possibly TRBD1 (5 bases). The CDR3 DNA reads TGCGCCAGCAGCGGGCTGGGGCCCCACAATGAGCAGTTCTTC. It translates to CASSGLGPHNEQFF.